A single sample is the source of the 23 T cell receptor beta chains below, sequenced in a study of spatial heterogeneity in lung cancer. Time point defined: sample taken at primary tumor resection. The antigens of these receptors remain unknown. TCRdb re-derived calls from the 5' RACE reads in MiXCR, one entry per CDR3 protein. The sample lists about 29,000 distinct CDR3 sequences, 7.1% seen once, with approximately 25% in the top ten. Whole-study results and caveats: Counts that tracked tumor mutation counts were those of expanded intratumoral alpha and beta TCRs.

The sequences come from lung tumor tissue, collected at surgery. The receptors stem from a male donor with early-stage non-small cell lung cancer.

CDR3 amino acids: CASSWSYQETQYF. CDR3 nucleotides: TGTGCCAGCAGTTGGTCGTACCAAGAGACCCAGTACTTC. This rearrangement joins TRBV28 to TRBJ2-5; no reliable D call. Per germline, CDR1 MDHEN and CDR2 SYDVKM. There are 13 residues in the CDR3. Deletions cut 4 bases from V and 0 bases from J, with 6 bases between.

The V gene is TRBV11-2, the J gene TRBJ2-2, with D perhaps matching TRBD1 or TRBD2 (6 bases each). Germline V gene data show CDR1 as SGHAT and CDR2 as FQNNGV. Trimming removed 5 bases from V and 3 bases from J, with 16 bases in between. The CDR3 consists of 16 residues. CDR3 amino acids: CASSPWRGSDTGELFF. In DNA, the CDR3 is TGTGCCAGCAGCCCCTGGAGGGGGTCGGACACCGGGGAGCTGTTTTTT.

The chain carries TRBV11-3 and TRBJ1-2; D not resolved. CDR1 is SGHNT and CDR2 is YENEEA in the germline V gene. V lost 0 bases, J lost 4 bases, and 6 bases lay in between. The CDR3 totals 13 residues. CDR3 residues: CASSLDPSYGYTF. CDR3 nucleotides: TGTGCCAGCAGCTTAGATCCCAGCTATGGCTACACCTTC.

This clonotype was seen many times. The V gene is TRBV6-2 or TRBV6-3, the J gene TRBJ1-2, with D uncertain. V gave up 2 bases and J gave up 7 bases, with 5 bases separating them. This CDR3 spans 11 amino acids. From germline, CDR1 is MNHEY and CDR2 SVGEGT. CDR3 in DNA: TGTGCCAGCAGTTACGGCACTGGCTACACCTTC. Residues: CASSYGTGYTF.

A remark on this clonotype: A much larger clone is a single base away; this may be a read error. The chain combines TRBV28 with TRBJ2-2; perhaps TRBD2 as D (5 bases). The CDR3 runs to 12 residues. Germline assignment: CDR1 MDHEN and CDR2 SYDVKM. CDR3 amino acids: CASRSNTGDLFF. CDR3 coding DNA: TGTGCCAGCAGATCGAACACCGGGGATCTGTTTTTT.

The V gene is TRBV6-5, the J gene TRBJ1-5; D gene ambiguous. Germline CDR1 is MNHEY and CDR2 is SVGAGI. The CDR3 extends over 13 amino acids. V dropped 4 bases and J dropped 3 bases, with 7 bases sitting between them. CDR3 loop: CASSLHPNQPQHF. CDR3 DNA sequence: TGTGCCAGCAGTTTACATCCCAATCAGCCCCAGCATTTT.

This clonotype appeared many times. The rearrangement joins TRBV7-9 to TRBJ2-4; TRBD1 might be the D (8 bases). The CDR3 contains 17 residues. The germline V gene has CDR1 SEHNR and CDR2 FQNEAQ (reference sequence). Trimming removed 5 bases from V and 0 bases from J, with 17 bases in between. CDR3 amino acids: CASSGQGGLGAKNIQYF. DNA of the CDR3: TGTGCCAGCAGCGGACAGGGAGGGTTAGGAGCCAAAAACATTCAGTACTTC.

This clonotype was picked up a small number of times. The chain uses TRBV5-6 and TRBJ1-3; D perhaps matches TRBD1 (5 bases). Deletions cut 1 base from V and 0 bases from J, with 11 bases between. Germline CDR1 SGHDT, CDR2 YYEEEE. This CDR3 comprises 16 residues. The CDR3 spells CASSLSQAYSGNTIYF. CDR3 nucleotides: TGTGCCAGCAGCTTGTCACAGGCTTACTCTGGAAACACCATATATTTT.

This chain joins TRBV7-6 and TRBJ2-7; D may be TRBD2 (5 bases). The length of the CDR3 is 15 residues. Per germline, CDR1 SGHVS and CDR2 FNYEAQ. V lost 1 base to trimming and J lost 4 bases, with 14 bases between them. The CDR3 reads CASSLDEGSSYEQYF. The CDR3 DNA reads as TGTGCCAGCAGCTTAGACGAGGGTAGCTCTTACGAGCAGTACTTC.

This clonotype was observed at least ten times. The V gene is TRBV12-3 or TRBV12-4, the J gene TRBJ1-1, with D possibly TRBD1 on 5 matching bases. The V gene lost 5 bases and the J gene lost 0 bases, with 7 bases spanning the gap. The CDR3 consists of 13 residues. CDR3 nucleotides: TGTGCCAGCAGTAGACAGATGAACACTGAAGCTTTCTTT. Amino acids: CASSRQMNTEAFF.

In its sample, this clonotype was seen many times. As DNA, the CDR3 is TGTGCCAGCAGTTCCGCACAGGAGAGGGAAAAACTGTTTTTT. Residues: CASSSAQEREKLFF. The chain is built from TRBV28 and TRBJ1-4, with D possibly TRBD1 on 5 matching bases. This CDR3 has 14 amino acids. Per germline, CDR1 MDHEN and CDR2 SYDVKM. The V end was cut by 4 bases, the J end by 8 bases, with 14 bases between.

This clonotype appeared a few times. CDR3 residues: CASSKQGGTEAFF. The CDR3 DNA sequence: TGTGCCAGCAGTAAACAGGGTGGCACTGAAGCTTTCTTT. This chain uses TRBV14 with TRBJ1-1; D perhaps matches TRBD1 (6 bases). The germline V and J ends were trimmed by 6 bases and 4 bases, with 12 bases remaining between them. The CDR3 is made up of 13 amino acids. Per the germline V gene, CDR1 is SGHDN and CDR2 is FVKESK.

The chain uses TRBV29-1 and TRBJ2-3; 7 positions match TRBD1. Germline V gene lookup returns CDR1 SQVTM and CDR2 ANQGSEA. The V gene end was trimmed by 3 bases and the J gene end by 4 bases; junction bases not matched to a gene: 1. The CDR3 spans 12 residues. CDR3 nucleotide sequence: TGCAGCGTTGATCAGGGGGCAGATACGCAGTATTTT. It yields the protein CSVDQGADTQYF.

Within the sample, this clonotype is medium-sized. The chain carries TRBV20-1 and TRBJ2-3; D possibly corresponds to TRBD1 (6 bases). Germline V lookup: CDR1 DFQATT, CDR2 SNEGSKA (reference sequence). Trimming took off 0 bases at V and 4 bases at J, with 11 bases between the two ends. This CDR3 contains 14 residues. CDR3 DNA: TGCAGTGCTAGAGACCAGGGGCAAGCAGATACGCAGTATTTT. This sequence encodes CSARDQGQADTQYF.

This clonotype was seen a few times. The CDR3, as DNA: TGTGCCAGCAGTTTACTAGGGTTAGCGAACACCGGGGAGCTGTTTTTT. Its protein product is CASSLLGLANTGELFF. The chain employs TRBV27 and TRBJ2-2; D remains ambiguous. This CDR3 contains 16 residues. V dropped 2 bases and J dropped 0 bases, with 10 bases sitting between them. Germline CDR1 is MNHEY and CDR2 is SMNVEV (reference sequence).

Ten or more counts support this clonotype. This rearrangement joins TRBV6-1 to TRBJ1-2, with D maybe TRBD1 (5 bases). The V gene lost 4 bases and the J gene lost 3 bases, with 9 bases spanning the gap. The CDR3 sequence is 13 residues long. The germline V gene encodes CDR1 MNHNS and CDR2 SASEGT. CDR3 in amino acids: CASSVGTDYGYTF. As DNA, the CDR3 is TGTGCCAGCAGTGTTGGGACGGACTATGGCTACACCTTC.

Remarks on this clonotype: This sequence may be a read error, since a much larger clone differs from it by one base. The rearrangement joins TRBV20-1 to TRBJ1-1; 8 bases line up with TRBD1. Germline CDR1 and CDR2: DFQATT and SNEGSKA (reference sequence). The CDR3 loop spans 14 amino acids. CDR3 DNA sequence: TGCAGTGCTCCCCCCCGGACAGGGAACACTGAAACTTTCTTT. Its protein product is CSAPPRTGNTETFF.

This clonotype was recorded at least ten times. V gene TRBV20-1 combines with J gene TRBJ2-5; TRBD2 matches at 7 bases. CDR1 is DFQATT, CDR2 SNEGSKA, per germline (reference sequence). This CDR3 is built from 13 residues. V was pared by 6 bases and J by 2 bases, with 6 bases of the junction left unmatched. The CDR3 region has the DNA TGCAGTGCCAAGACCGGGGGGCAAGAGACCCAGTACTTC. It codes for CSAKTGGQETQYF.

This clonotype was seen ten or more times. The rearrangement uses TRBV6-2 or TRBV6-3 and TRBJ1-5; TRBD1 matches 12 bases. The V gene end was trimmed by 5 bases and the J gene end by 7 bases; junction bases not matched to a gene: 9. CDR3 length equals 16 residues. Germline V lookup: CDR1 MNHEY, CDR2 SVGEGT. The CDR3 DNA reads TGTGCCAGCAGTCAATCGGGACAGGGGGCGAAACAGCCCCAGCATTTT. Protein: CASSQSGQGAKQPQHF.

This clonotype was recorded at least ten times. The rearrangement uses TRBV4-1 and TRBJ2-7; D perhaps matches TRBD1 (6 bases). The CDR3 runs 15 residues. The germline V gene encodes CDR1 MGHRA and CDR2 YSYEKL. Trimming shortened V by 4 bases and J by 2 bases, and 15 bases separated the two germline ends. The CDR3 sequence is CASSPTTGFTYEQYF. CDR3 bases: TGCGCCAGCAGCCCAACGACAGGATTTACCTACGAGCAGTACTTC.

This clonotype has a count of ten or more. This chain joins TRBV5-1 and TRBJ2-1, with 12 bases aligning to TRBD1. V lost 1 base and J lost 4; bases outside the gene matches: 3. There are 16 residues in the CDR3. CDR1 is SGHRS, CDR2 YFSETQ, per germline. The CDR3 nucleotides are TGCGCCAGCAGCTTGACGGGACAGGGGGCTTACAATGAGCAGTTCTTC. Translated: CASSLTGQGAYNEQFF.

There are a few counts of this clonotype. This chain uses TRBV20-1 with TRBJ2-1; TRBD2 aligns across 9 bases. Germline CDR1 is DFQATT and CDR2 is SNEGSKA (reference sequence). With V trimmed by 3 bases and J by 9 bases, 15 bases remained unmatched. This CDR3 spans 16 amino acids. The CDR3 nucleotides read TGCAGTGCTAGGAATGTAGCGGGACTAGCATGGGGTGAGCAGTTCTTC. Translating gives CSARNVAGLAWGEQFF.

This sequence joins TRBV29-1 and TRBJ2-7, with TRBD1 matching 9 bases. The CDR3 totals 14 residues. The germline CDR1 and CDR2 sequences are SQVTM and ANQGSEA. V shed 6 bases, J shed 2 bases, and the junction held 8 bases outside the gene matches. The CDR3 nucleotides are TGCAGCGTGGGGTCCCGGGACAGGGCCTACGAGCAGTACTTC. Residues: CSVGSRDRAYEQYF.